This entry describes one TCR beta chain. These data come from a study of blood T cell repertoires in COVID-19. Original processing methods: Amplifying reference gene primers gave estimates of nucleated cell counts. Only in-frame clones appear in the TCRdb table, and some are missing; sequencing was by immunoSEQ multiplex PCR. The V and J calls and clone size come from that table; D and trimming were worked out from the DNA. The sample yields roughly 330,000 clones, roughly nine tenths seen once. The sequencing input was peripheral blood. The clonotype comes from a man younger than 35 who had recovered from COVID-19.

The CDR3 sequence is CASSETGGLGYEQYF. CDR3 nucleotide sequence: TGCGCCAGCAGCGAGACAGGGGGCCTCGGATACGAGCAGTACTTC. This chain links TRBV5-1 with TRBJ2-7, with 10 bases identical to TRBD1. This CDR3 contains 15 residues. CDR1 is SGHRS and CDR2 is YFSETQ in the germline V gene. J gave up 4 bases and V 4 bases, and 8 bases lay outside the gene matches.